The present T cell receptor (beta chain) was sequenced within a study of glioma-infiltrating T cells. This CDR3 region has 14 residues. Germline values: CDR1 DFQATT, CDR2 SNEGSKA (reference sequence). V lost 5 bases and J lost 7; bases outside the gene matches: 9. Using RNA template, CDR3s of TCR alpha and beta were amplified with iRepertoire arm-PCR. Tissue mRNA or PBMC total RNA, roughly 100-400 ng, went into one-step reverse transcription and amplification. TCRdb recomputed calls from the multiplex PCR reads with MiXCR, one row per CDR3 protein. This sample carries around 190,000 distinct CDR3 sequences, around 40% of them seen once, and the ten largest clones take about 5.2%. This clonotype was counted many times.

Sample: glioma tissue, nonneoplastic brain tissue, or PBMCs (not recorded which). The receptor's source is a human donor with low-grade glioma or glioblastoma, undergoing nonglioma brain surgery, or in good health (not recorded which). The chain combines TRBV20-1 with TRBJ2-4; 9 positions agree with TRBD2. CDR3 DNA sequence: TGCAGTGCTGAAACAGAGAGCGGGAGGAACATTCAGTACTTC. It codes for CSAETESGRNIQYF.